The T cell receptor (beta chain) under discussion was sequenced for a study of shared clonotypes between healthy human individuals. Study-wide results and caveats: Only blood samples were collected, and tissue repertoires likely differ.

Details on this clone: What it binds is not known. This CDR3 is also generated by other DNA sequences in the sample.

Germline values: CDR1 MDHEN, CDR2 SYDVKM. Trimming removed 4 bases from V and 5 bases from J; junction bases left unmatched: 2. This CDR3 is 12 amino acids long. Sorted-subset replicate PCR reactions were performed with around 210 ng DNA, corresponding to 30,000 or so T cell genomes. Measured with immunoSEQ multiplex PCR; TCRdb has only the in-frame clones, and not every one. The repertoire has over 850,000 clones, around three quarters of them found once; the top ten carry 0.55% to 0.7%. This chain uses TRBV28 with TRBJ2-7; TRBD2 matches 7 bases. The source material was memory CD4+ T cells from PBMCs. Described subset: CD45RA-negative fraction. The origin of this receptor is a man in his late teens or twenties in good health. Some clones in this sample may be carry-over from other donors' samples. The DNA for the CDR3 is TGTGCCAGCAGTTCGGGAGGTCACGAGCAGTACTTC. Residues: CASSSGGHEQYF.